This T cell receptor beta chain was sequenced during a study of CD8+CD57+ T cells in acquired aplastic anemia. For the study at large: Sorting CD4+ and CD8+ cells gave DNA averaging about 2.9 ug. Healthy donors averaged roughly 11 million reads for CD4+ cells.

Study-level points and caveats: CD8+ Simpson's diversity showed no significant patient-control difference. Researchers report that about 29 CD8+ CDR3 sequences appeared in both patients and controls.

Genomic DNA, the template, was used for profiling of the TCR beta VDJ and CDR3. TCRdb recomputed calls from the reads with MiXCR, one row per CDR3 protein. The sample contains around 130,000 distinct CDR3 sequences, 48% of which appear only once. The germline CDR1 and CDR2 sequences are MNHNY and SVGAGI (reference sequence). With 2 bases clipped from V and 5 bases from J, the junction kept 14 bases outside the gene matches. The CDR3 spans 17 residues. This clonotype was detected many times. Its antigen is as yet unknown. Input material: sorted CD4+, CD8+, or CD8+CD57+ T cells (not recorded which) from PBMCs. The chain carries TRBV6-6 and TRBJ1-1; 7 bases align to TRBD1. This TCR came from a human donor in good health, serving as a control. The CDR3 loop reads CASSYPLTGPLRTEAFF. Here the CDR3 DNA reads TGTGCCAGCAGTTACCCCTTGACAGGGCCCCTGCGGACTGAAGCTTTCTTT.